Listed here are 24 T cell receptor beta chains from one sample, sequenced in a study of T cell responses to AZD1222 COVID-19 vaccine. The assay was immunoSEQ multiplex PCR, and TCRdb's table has in-frame clones only and misses some. The repertoire holds about 100,000 clones, with about 86% as singletons. The source material was peripheral blood, sampled on day 0 of AZD1222 vaccination. The receptors were gathered from an adult in good health.

The chain has TRBV4-3 and TRBJ2-3; perhaps TRBD1 as D (6 bases). V shed 0 bases and J shed 3 bases, with 10 bases lying between them. The CDR3 extends over 15 amino acids. Germline CDR1 reads LGHNA; CDR2 reads YSLEER. In nucleotides, the CDR3 is TGCGCCAGCAGCCAAGATCAGAGGGGGACAGATACGCAGTATTTT. Encoded protein: CASSQDQRGTDTQYF.

The rearrangement joins TRBV6-5 to TRBJ1-2, with 9 bases fitting TRBD1. J gave up 7 bases and V 10 bases, and 10 bases lay outside the gene matches. The CDR3 sequence is 13 residues long. Germline CDR1 MNHEY, CDR2 SVGAGI. The CDR3 spells CATARDRAGGYTF. CDR3 in DNA: TGTGCCACTGCCCGGGACAGGGCAGGTGGCTACACCTTC.

The chain links TRBV2 to TRBJ2-1; 10 bases agree with TRBD2. The CDR3 runs to 17 residues. The germline gives CDR1 SNHLY, CDR2 FYNNEI. Trimming removed 6 bases from V and 6 bases from J; junction bases left unmatched: 14. CDR3 loop: CASRDPQRGGPLNEQFF. The CDR3 DNA reads TGTGCCAGCAGGGATCCTCAGCGGGGGGGCCCTCTCAATGAGCAGTTCTTC.

J is TRBJ2-1 and V is TRBV5-1; D might be TRBD1 or TRBD2, each matching 5 bases. V was clipped by 5 bases and J by 5 bases, with 14 bases between them. This CDR3 is 14 amino acids long. Germline lookup yields CDR1 SGHRS and CDR2 YFSETQ. DNA of the CDR3: TGCGCCAGCAGAATAGGGACGCCCAACAATGAGCAGTTCTTC. This translates into CASRIGTPNNEQFF.

This clone has just one count. The chain links TRBV6-1 to TRBJ2-1; D assignment may be TRBD1 or TRBD2 (5 bases each). The CDR3 has 16 residues. V lost 1 base, J lost 8 bases, and 18 bases lay in between. Germline loops: CDR1 MNHNS, CDR2 SASEGT. CDR3 bases: TGTGCCAGCAGTGAAGTAAGCGGTCCGGGGCGGTATGAGCAGTTCTTC. Protein product: CASSEVSGPGRYEQFF.

The rearrangement links TRBV3-1 (or the pseudogene TRBV3-2) to TRBJ2-2; 9 positions match TRBD1. The CDR3 is 18 amino acids. The germline V gene encodes CDR1 LGHDT and CDR2 YNNKEL (reference sequence). J lost 2 bases, V lost 1 base, and 8 bases had no gene match. CDR3: CASSQVLGQGTNTGELFF. The CDR3, as DNA: TGTGCCAGCAGCCAAGTCCTTGGACAGGGGACTAACACCGGGGAGCTGTTTTTT.

This clone was detected only a few times. The rearrangement links TRBV18 to TRBJ1-1; D call uncertain. The length of the CDR3 is 12 residues. Germline CDR1 is KGHSH and CDR2 is LQKENI. Trimming shortened V by 3 bases and J by 6 bases, and 8 bases separated the two germline ends. This chain's CDR3 is CASSPRTSEAFF. The CDR3 nucleotides are TGTGCCAGCTCACCTCGAACTTCTGAAGCTTTCTTT.

V is TRBV9 and J is TRBJ1-2; TRBD1 matches 7 bases. Germline CDR1 and CDR2: SGDLS and YYNGEE. The V gene end was trimmed by 3 bases and the J gene end by 0 bases; junction bases not matched to a gene: 14. CDR3 length equals 18 residues. CDR3 nucleotides: TGTGCCAGCAGCGGTGCCGGGACAGCTATTACTACTAACTATGGCTACACCTTC. It codes for CASSGAGTAITTNYGYTF.

This clone has a single count. The V call is TRBV6-5, the J call TRBJ2-2; D tentatively reads TRBD1 or TRBD2 (5 bases each). V lost 2 bases and J lost 4, with 14 bases in between. From germline, CDR1 is MNHEY and CDR2 SVGAGI. CDR3 length: 16 residues. The CDR3 nucleotides read TGTGCCAGCAGTTACCGGTTCTGGGACCTCACCGGGGAGCTGTTTTTT. Encoded protein: CASSYRFWDLTGELFF.

J is TRBJ1-4 and V is TRBV2; TRBD1 might be the D (5 bases). The CDR3 has 18 residues. The V end lost 7 bases, the J end lost 1 base, and 22 bases lay between the germline ends. Per germline, CDR1 SNHLY and CDR2 FYNNEI. The CDR3 coding sequence is TGTGCCAGCAAAACTACCGGGATACAAAGGGGAACTAATGAAAAACTGTTTTTT. This codes for CASKTTGIQRGTNEKLFF.

This clone has a single count. V and J are TRBV5-8 and TRBJ2-1; weak D call: TRBD2 (6 bases). Germline CDR1 SGHTS, CDR2 YDEGEE. The CDR3 runs 17 residues. Trimming took off 6 bases at V and 0 bases at J, with 19 bases between the two ends. Here the CDR3 reads CASNPNRGAFSYNEQFF. In DNA form, the CDR3 reads TGTGCCAGCAATCCTAACCGCGGGGCGTTCTCCTACAATGAGCAGTTCTTC.

This sequence joins TRBV3-1 (or the pseudogene TRBV3-2) and TRBJ2-1; 12 positions agree with TRBD2. Germline lookup yields CDR1 LGHDT and CDR2 YNNKEL (reference sequence). There are 19 residues in the CDR3. J lost 7 bases, V lost 1 base, and 14 bases had no gene match. The CDR3 bases are TGTGCCAGCAGCCAAGTGTGGCTAGCGGGGGGGATTGGCGGTAATGAGCAGTTCTTC. It encodes CASSQVWLAGGIGGNEQFF.

This clone was counted a single time. This chain uses TRBV11-3 with TRBJ2-1, with D perhaps matching TRBD1 (6 bases). This CDR3 has 15 amino acids. CDR1 is SGHNT and CDR2 is YENEEA in the germline V gene. Trimming shortened V by 5 bases and J by 1 base, and 12 bases separated the two germline ends. CDR3 sequence: CASSAGQSSYNEQFF. CDR3 DNA: TGTGCCAGCAGCGCCGGACAGTCGTCCTACAATGAGCAGTTCTTC.

The J gene is TRBJ2-7, the V gene TRBV21-1. TRBV21-1 is a documented pseudogene. This CDR3 has 13 residues. CDR3 sequence reads: CASSKEGHSKAYF. The CDR3 nucleotides are TGTGCCAGCAGCAAAGAGGGCCACTCGAAGGCGTACTTC.

The chain's CDR3 is CASMTTLRTGGTEAFF. CDR3 in DNA: TGCGCCAGCATGACAACACTTAGGACAGGTGGCACTGAAGCTTTCTTT. The chain is built from TRBV5-1 and TRBJ1-1; 7 bases fit TRBD1. The germline gives CDR1 SGHRS, CDR2 YFSETQ. J was trimmed by 4 bases and V by 6 bases; bases with no gene match: 15. CDR3 length: 16 residues.

The chain is built from TRBV2 and TRBJ1-1; no firm D call. The CDR3 runs 12 residues. Trimming left V 8 bases short and J 1 base short, with 8 bases between. Per germline, CDR1 SNHLY and CDR2 FYNNEI. CDR3 protein: CASEIGNTEAFF. CDR3 DNA sequence: TGTGCCAGCGAAATAGGGAACACTGAAGCTTTCTTT.

V is TRBV5-4 and J is TRBJ1-3; D gene ambiguous. Between the trimmed V and J ends, which lost 4 bases and 3 bases, there was a span of 5 bases. This CDR3 region has 12 residues. CDR1 is SGHNT and CDR2 is YYREEE in the germline V gene (reference sequence). CDR3 sequence: CASSGDGNTIYF. The CDR3 nucleotides read TGTGCCAGCAGCGGCGATGGAAACACCATATATTTT.

The CDR3: CASSFPTQGYGYTF. In nucleotides, the CDR3 is TGTGCCAGCAGCTTTCCCACTCAGGGTTATGGCTACACCTTC. The genes are TRBV3-1 (or the pseudogene TRBV3-2) and TRBJ1-2; TRBD1 might be the D (5 bases). CDR1 is LGHDT, CDR2 YNNKEL, per germline (reference sequence). The CDR3 totals 14 residues. Trimming pared 5 bases from V and 5 bases from J, leaving 15 bases between.

The chain has TRBV6-5 and TRBJ1-2; possible D gene TRBD1, 6 bases. CDR1 and CDR2 (germline): MNHEY, SVGAGI. The CDR3 spans 16 residues. Trimming left V 0 bases short and J 4 bases short, with 15 bases between. The CDR3 here is CASSYSSKQGPYGYTF. Written as DNA, the CDR3 is TGTGCCAGCAGTTACTCGAGTAAGCAGGGGCCCTATGGCTACACCTTC.

This chain's CDR3 is CASSLGSQGGTDTQYF. The CDR3 region has the DNA TGTGCCAGCAGCTTAGGGTCACAGGGAGGCACAGATACGCAGTATTTT. This chain joins TRBV7-8 and TRBJ2-3, with D perhaps TRBD1 (6 bases). Germline loops: CDR1 SGHVS, CDR2 FQNEAQ. V was pared by 1 base and J by 1 base, with 12 bases between. This CDR3 spans 16 amino acids.

This clone was observed once. The chain recombines TRBV2 with TRBJ2-7, with 8 bases identical to TRBD2. Germline lookup yields CDR1 SNHLY and CDR2 FYNNEI. Germline trimming cut 7 bases from V and 4 bases from J; bases unmatched to any gene: 9. The CDR3 runs to 14 residues. DNA of the CDR3: TGTGCCAGCATTAGGCGGGAGGCGGAGTACGAGCAGTACTTC. As protein: CASIRREAEYEQYF.

The chain recombines TRBV7-9 with TRBJ2-7; D ambiguous. The length of the CDR3 is 13 residues. V was trimmed by 5 bases and J by 2 bases, leaving 10 bases between them. The germline V gene encodes CDR1 SEHNR and CDR2 FQNEAQ (reference sequence). In DNA form, the CDR3 reads TGTGCCAGCAGCGCCCTCGGCACCTACGAGCAGTACTTC. Its protein is CASSALGTYEQYF.

V and J are TRBV24-1 and TRBJ1-1; D remains ambiguous. This CDR3 is built from 12 residues. Trimming shortened V by 4 bases and J by 2 bases, and 4 bases separated the two germline ends. Per germline, CDR1 KGHDR and CDR2 SFDVKD. The CDR3 DNA reads TGTGCCACCAGTGAGGATAACACTGAAGCTTTCTTT. This encodes CATSEDNTEAFF.

The chain employs TRBV29-1 and TRBJ1-1; D gene uncertain. Trimming left V 5 bases short and J 5 bases short, with 15 bases between. The CDR3 is 13 amino acids. CDR1 is SQVTM and CDR2 is ANQGSEA in the germline V gene. The chain's CDR3 is CSVPGRGLTEAFF. CDR3 DNA: TGCAGCGTTCCGGGGAGAGGTTTGACTGAAGCTTTCTTT.